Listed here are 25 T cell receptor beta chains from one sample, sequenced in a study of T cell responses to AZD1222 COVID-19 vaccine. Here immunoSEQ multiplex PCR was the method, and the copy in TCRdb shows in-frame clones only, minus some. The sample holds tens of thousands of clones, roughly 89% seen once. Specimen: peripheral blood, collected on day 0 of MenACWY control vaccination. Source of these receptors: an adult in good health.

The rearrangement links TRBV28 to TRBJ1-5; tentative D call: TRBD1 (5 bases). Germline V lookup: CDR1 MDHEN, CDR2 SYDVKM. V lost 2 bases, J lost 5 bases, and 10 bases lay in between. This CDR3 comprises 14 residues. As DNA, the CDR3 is TGTGCCAGCAGTTTAGACAGACAAGATCAGCCCCAGCATTTT. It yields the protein CASSLDRQDQPQHF.

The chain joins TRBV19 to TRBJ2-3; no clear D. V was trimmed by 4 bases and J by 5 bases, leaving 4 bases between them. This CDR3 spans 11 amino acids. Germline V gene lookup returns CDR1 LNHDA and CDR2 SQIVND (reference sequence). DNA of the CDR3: TGTGCCAGTAGTACCAGAGATACGCAGTATTTT. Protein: CASSTRDTQYF.

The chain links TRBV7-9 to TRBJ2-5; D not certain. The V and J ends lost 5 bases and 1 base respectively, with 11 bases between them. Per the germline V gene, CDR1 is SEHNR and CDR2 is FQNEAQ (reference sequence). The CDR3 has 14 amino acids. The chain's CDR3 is CASSAGAVQETQYF. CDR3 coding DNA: TGTGCCAGCAGCGCTGGTGCGGTCCAAGAGACCCAGTACTTC. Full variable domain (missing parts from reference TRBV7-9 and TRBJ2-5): DTGVSQNPRHKITKRGQNVTFRCDPISEHNRLYWYRQTLGQGPEFLTYFQNEAQLEKSRLLSDRFSAERPKGSFSTLEIQRTEQGDSAMYLCASSAGAVQETQYFGPGTRLLVL.

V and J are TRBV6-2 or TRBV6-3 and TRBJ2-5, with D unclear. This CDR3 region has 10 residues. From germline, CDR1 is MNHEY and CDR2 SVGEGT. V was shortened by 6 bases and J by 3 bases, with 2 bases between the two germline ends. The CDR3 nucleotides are TGTGCCAGCAGCGAAGAGACCCAGTACTTC. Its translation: CASSEETQYF.

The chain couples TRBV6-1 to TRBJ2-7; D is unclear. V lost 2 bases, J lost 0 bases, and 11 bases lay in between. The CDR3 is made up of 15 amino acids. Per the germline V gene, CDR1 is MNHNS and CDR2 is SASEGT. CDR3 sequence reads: CASSEYAGYSYEQYF. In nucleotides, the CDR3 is TGTGCCAGCAGTGAATACGCAGGCTACTCCTACGAGCAGTACTTC.

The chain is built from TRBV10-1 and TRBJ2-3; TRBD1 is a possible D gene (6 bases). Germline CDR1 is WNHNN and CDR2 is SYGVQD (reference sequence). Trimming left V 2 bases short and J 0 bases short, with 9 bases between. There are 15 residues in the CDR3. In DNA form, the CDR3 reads TGCGCCAGCAGTGAGGCACAGGGCAGCACAGATACGCAGTATTTT. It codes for CASSEAQGSTDTQYF.

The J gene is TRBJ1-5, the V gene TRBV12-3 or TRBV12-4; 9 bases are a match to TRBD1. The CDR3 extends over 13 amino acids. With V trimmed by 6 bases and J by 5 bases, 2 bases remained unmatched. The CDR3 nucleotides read TGTGCCAGCAGCCGACAGGGGGATCAGCCCCAGCATTTT. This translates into CASSRQGDQPQHF.

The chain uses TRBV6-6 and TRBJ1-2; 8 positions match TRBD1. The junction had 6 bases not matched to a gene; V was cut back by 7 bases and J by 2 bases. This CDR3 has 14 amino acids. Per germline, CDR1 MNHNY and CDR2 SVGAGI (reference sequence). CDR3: CASTDQGANYGYTF. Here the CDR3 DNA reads TGTGCCAGCACCGACCAGGGGGCCAACTATGGCTACACCTTC.

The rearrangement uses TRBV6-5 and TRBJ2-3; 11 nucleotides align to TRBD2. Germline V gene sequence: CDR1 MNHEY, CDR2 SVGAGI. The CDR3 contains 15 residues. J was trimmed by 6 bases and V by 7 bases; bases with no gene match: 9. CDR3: CASKRLAGSGDTQYF. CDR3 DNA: TGTGCCAGCAAACGACTAGCGGGGTCAGGGGATACGCAGTATTTT.

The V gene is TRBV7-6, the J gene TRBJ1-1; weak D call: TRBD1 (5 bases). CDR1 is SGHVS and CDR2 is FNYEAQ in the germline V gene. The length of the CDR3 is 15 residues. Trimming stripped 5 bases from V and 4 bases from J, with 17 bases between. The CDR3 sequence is CASSASQGGGTEAFF. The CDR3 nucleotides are TGTGCCAGCAGCGCGTCGCAGGGTGGGGGCACTGAAGCTTTCTTT.

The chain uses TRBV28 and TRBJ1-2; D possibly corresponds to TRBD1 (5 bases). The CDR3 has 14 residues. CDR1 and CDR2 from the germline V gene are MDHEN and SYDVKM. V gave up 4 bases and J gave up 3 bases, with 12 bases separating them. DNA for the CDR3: TGTGCCAGCAGTTCGCAGGGACCCTACTATGGCTACACCTTC. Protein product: CASSSQGPYYGYTF.

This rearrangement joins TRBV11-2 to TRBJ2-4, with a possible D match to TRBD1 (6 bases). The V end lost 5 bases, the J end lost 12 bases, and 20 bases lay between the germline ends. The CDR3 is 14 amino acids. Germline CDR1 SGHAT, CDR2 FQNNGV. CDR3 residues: CASSLSTPDSRQYF. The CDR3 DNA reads TGTGCCAGCAGCCTAAGCACTCCGGACAGTCGTCAGTACTTC. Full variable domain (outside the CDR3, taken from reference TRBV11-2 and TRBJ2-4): EAGVAQSPRYKIIEKRQSVAFWCNPISGHATLYWYQQILGQGPKLLIQFQNNGVVDDSQLPKDRFSAERLKGVDSTLKIQPAKLEDSAVYLCASSLSTPDSRQYFGAGTRLSVL.

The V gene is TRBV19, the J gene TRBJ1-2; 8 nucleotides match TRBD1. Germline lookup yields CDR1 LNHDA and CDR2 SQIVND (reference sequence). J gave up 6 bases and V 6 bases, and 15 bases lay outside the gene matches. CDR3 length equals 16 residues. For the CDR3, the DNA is TGTGCCAGTAGCCAACACCGGGACAGGCACCTCAATGGCTACACCTTC. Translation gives CASSQHRDRHLNGYTF.

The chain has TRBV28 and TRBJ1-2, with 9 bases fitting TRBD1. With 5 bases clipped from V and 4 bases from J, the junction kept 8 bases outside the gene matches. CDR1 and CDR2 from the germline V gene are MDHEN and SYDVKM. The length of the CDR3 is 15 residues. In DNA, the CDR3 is TGTGCCAGCAGTGGGGACAGGGCTCGTGGCTATGGCTACACCTTC. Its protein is CASSGDRARGYGYTF.

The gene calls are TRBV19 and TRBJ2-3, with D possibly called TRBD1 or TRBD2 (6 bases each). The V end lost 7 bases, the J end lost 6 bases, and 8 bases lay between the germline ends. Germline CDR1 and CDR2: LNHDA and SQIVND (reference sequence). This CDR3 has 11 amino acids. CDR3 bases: TGTGCCAGTAAAGGGGGGGATACGCAGTATTTT. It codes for CASKGGDTQYF. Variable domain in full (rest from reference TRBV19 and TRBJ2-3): DGGITQSPKYLFRKEGQNVTLSCEQNLNHDAMYWYRQDPGQGLRLIYYSQIVNDFQKGDIAEGYSVSREKKESFPLTVTSAQKNPTAFYLCASKGGDTQYFGPGTRLTVL.

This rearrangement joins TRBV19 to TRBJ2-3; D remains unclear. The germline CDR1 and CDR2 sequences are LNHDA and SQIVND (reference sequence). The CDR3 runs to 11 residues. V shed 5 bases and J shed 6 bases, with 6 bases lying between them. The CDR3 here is CASSSGDTQYF. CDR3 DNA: TGTGCCAGTAGTTCGGGTGATACGCAGTATTTT.

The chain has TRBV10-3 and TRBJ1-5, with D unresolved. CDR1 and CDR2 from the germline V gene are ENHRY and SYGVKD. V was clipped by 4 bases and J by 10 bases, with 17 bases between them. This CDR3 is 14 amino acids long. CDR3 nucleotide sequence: TGTGCCATCAGTGGCGGACGGGAATCAGGCCCCCAGCATTTT. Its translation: CAISGGRESGPQHF.

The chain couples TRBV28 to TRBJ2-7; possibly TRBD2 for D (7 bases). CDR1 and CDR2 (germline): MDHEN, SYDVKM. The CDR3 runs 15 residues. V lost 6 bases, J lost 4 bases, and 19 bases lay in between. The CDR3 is CASSPLGGGRYEQYF. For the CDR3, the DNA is TGTGCCAGCAGCCCCTTGGGGGGGGGCCGGTACGAGCAGTACTTC.

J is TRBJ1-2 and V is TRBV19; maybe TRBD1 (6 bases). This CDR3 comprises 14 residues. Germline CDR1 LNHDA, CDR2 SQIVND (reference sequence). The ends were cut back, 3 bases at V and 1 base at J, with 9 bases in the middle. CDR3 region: CASSMPGVNYGYTF. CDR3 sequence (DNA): TGTGCCAGTAGTATGCCAGGGGTTAACTATGGCTACACCTTC.

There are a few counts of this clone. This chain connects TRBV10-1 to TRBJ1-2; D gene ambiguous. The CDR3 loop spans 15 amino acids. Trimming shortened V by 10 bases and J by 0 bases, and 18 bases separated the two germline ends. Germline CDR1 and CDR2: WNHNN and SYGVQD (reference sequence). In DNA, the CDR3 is TGCGCCACCAACGGAGGAAAGGGTTCTAACTATGGCTACACCTTC. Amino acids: CATNGGKGSNYGYTF.

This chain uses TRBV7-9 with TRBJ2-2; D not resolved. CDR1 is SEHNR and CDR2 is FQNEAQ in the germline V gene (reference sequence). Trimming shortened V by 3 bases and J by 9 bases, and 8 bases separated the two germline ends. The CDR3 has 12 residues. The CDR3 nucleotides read TGTGCCAGCAGCTTTCCCGGCCGGGAGCTGTTTTTT. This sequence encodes CASSFPGRELFF. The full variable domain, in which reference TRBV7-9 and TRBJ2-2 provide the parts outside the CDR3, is DTGVSQNPRHKITKRGQNVTFRCDPISEHNRLYWYRQTLGQGPEFLTYFQNEAQLEKSRLLSDRFSAERPKGSFSTLEIQRTEQGDSAMYLCASSFPGRELFFGEGSRLTVL.

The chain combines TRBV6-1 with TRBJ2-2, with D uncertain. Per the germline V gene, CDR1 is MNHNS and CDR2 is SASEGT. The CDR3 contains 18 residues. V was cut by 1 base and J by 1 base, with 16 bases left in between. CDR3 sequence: CASSEVPEFGRNTGELFF. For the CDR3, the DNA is TGTGCCAGCAGTGAAGTCCCTGAGTTTGGAAGGAACACCGGGGAGCTGTTTTTT.

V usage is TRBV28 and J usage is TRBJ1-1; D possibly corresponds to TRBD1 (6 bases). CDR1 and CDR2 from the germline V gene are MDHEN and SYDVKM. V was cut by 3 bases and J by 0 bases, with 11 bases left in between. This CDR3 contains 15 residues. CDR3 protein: CASSFGTMMNTEAFF. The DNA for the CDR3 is TGTGCCAGCAGTTTCGGGACAATGATGAACACTGAAGCTTTCTTT.

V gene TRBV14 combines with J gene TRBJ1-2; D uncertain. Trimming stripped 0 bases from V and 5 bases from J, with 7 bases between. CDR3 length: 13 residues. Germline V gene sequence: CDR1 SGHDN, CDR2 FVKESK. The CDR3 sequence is CASSQDPGYGYTF. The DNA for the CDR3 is TGTGCCAGCAGCCAAGATCCGGGGTATGGCTACACCTTC.

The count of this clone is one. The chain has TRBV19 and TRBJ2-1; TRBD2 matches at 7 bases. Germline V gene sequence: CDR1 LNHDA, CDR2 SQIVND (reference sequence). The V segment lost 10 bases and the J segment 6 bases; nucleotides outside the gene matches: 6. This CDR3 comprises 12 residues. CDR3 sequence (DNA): TGTGCCACCTCGACTAGCCCCAATGAGCAGTTCTTC. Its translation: CATSTSPNEQFF.